These T cell receptor beta chains were read from a single sample in a study of blood T cell repertoires in COVID-19. TCRdb keeps only in-frame clones here, not all; method: immunoSEQ multiplex PCR. The table records over 50,000 clones, around 81% of them present only once. Specimen: peripheral blood. The receptors stem from a man aged 70-80 years with acute or convalescent COVID-19. Each CDR3 is given with its conserved first and last residue. D genes are given only for firm matches. Clone size appears in some rows only: once, few, many, or a class for an expanded clone.

j_gene,abundance,d_gene,v_gene,CDR3aa,CDR3nt
TRBJ1-6,few,NA,TRBV27,CASMRDLNSPLHF,TGTGCCAGCATGCGGGATCTTAATTCACCCCTCCACTTT
TRBJ2-6,NA,TRBD1,TRBV18,CASSPMGQGSSGANVLTF,TGTGCCAGCTCACCAATGGGACAGGGATCCTCTGGGGCCAACGTCCTGACTTTC
TRBJ2-7,NA,TRBD2,TRBV11-2,CASSLVDGAGGSYYEQYF,TGTGCCAGCAGCTTAGTAGACGGGGCGGGGGGCAGTTACTACGAGCAGTACTTC
TRBJ1-1,NA,NA,TRBV2,CASSVGRGSTEAFF,TGTGCCAGCAGTGTTGGAAGGGGTAGCACTGAAGCTTTCTTT
TRBJ2-2,NA,NA,TRBV5-1,CASSLSPGELFF,TGCGCCAGCAGCTTATCTCCCGGGGAGCTGTTTTTT
TRBJ2-7,NA,NA,TRBV12-5,CASGLDRYEQYF,TGTGCTAGTGGTTTGGACAGGTACGAGCAGTACTTC
TRBJ2-2,NA,NA,TRBV5-1,CASSLEGEGELFF,TGCGCCAGCAGCTTGGAAGGGGAAGGGGAGCTGTTTTTT
TRBJ2-1,NA,TRBD2,TRBV7-2,CASSSPGLAGRDEQFF,TGTGCCAGCAGCTCGCCTGGACTAGCAGGTCGGGATGAGCAGTTCTTC
TRBJ2-2,NA,TRBD2,TRBV5-4,CASSSWTSGGAFGELFF,TGTGCCAGCAGCTCATGGACTAGCGGGGGGGCCTTCGGGGAGCTGTTTTTT
TRBJ2-7,NA,NA,TRBV18,CASSPRLGAAETYEQYF,TGTGCCAGCTCACCACGCCTGGGAGCCGCCGAGACCTACGAGCAGTACTTC
TRBJ2-7,NA,NA,TRBV5-6,CASSSWQGLGHSEQYF,TGTGCCAGCAGCTCATGGCAGGGTCTGGGGCACTCCGAGCAGTACTTC
TRBJ2-1,NA,TRBD2,TRBV10-3,CAISGLAGGTYNEQFF,TGTGCCATCAGTGGCCTAGCGGGGGGGACCTACAATGAGCAGTTCTTC
TRBJ1-1,NA,TRBD1,TRBV19,CASRETGENTEAFF,TGTGCCAGTAGGGAGACAGGGGAGAACACTGAAGCTTTCTTT